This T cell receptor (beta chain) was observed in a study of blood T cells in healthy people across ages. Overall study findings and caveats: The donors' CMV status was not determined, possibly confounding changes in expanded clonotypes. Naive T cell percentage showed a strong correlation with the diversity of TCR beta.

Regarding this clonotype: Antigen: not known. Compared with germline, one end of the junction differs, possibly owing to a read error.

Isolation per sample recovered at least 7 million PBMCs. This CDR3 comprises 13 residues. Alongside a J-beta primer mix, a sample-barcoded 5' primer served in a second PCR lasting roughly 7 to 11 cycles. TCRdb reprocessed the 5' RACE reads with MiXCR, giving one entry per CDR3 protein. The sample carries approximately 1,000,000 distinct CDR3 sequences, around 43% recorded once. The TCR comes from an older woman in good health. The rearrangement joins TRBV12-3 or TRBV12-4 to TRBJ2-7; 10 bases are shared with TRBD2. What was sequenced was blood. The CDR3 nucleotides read TGTGCCGGCAGTTTTACTAGCGGGGCCGAGCAGTACTTC. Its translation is CAGSFTSGAEQYF.